The 2 T cell receptor beta chains below were found in one sample sequenced in a study of Ad26.COV2.S vaccination and SARS-CoV-2 variants. Here immunoSEQ multiplex PCR was the method, and the copy in TCRdb shows in-frame clones only, minus some. The sample lists around 350,000 clones, 80% to 90% occurring once. Indicated treatment: around 19 received Ad26.COV2.S at low or high dose, single or two shots; roughly 5 received placebo; per-sample allocation not given. Sampling took place 63 days after the first vaccine or placebo injection. Sequenced material: peripheral blood, taken in a trial of Ad26.COV2.S vaccine versus placebo. All receptors come from a person aged 18-65 years who received the Ad26.COV2.S COVID-19 vaccine or a placebo.

V is TRBV4-3 and J is TRBJ2-3; possible D gene TRBD2, 6 bases. The germline V gene encodes CDR1 LGHNA and CDR2 YSLEER. The V and J ends lost 0 bases and 2 bases respectively, with 12 bases between them. The CDR3 contains 16 residues. In DNA form, the CDR3 reads TGCGCCAGCAGCCAAGATGGAGGGGCCAACACAGATACGCAGTATTTT. Translated: CASSQDGGANTDTQYF.

The table lists this clone with a few counts. This chain joins TRBV6-5 and TRBJ1-2, with no clear D. Trimming cost V 4 bases and J 4 bases, with 13 bases left between them. This CDR3 comprises 14 residues. The germline gives CDR1 MNHEY, CDR2 SVGAGI. CDR3 nucleotides: TGTGCCAGCAGTTGGGAGGACGACCCCTATGGCTACACCTTC. This codes for CASSWEDDPYGYTF.